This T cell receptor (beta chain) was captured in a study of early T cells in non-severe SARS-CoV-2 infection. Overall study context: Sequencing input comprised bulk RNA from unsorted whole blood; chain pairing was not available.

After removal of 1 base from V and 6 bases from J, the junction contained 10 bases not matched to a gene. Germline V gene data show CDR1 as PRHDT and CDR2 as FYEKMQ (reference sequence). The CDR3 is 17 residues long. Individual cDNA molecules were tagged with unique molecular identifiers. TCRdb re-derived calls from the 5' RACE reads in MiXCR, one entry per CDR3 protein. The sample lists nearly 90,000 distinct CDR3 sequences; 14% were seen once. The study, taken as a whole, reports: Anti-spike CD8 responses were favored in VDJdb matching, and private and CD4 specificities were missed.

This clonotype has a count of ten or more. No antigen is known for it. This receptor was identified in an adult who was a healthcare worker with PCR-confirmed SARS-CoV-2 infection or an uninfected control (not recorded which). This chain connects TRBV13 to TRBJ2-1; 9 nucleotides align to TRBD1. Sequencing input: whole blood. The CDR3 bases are TGTGCCAGCAGCTTAGATTCGGGACAGGGATGGATCAATGAGCAGTTCTTC. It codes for CASSLDSGQGWINEQFF.